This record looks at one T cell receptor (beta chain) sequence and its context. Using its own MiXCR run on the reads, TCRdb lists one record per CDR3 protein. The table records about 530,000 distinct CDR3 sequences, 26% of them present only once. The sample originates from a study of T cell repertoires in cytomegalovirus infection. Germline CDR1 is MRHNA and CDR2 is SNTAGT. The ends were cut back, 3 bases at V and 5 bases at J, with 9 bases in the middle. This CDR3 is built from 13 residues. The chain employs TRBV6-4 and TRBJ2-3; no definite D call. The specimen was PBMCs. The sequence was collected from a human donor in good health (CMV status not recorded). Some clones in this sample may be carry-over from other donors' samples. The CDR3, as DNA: TGTGCCAGCAGTGATCGACCCCGAGATACGCAGTATTTT. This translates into CASSDRPRDTQYF.